This T cell receptor (beta chain) was identified in a study of blood T cells in healthy people across ages. It was with a sample-barcoded 5' primer and a J-beta primer mix that a second PCR of roughly 7 to 12 cycles was run. TCRdb passed the 5' RACE reads through MiXCR, listing each CDR3 protein once. The sample includes 800,000 or so distinct CDR3 sequences, approximately 25% of them seen just once. Germline V lookup: CDR1 MNHNS, CDR2 SASEGT. Unmatched junction bases numbered 10, after V lost 6 bases and J lost 0 bases. This CDR3 spans 17 amino acids. These data were also filed under a second study, of T cells of mothers and their children.

The clonotype was recovered from a boy younger than 18 in good health. Sequenced sample: blood. V is TRBV6-1 and J is TRBJ2-5; TRBD2 matches at 10 bases. CDR3: CASSRGVLAGYQETQYF. CDR3 bases: TGTGCCAGCAGCCGGGGGGTACTAGCGGGGTACCAAGAGACCCAGTACTTC.